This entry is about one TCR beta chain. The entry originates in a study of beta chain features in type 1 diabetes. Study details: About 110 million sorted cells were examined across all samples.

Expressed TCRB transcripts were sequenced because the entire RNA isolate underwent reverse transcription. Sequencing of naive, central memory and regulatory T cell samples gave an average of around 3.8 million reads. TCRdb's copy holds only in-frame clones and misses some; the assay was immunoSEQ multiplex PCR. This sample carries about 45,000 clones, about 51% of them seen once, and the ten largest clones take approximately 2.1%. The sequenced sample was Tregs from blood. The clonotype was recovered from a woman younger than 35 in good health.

CDR3 in DNA: TGTGCCAGCAGCTCCGGACAGGGGAGAGCACATCAGCCCCAGCATTTT. It codes for CASSSGQGRAHQPQHF. The chain has TRBV5-5 and TRBJ1-5; 9 bases match TRBD1. CDR1 is SGHKS, CDR2 YYEKEE, per germline (reference sequence). There are 16 residues in the CDR3. The V and J ends lost 3 bases and 5 bases, in that order; junction bases with no gene match: 9.